The 17 T cell receptor beta chains given below trace back to one sample, sequenced in a study of early T cells in non-severe SARS-CoV-2 infection. TCRdb processed the 5' RACE reads anew with MiXCR; each CDR3 protein has one entry. The sample yields approximately 64,000 distinct CDR3 sequences, 4% to 5.5% seen once. Sequenced material: whole blood. These receptors were collected from an adult who was a healthcare worker with PCR-confirmed SARS-CoV-2 infection or an uninfected control (not recorded which).

This clonotype appeared many times. This sequence joins TRBV29-1 and TRBJ1-1; no firm D call. V was trimmed by 0 bases and J by 2 bases, leaving 13 bases between them. This CDR3 is built from 15 residues. In germline, CDR1 is SQVTM, CDR2 ANQGSEA. The CDR3 DNA follows: TGCAGCGTTGAAGATTATGAGGGTAGAAACACTGAAGCTTTCTTT. Protein product: CSVEDYEGRNTEAFF.

In its sample, this clonotype was seen many times. At one boundary the junction diverges from the germline segment, which might be a read error. V usage is TRBV15 and J usage is TRBJ2-3; D may correspond to TRBD1 or TRBD2 (5 bases each). The CDR3 has 14 residues. Germline CDR1 is LNHNV and CDR2 is YYDKDF (reference sequence). CDR3 protein: CATSRDGETATQYF. The CDR3 bases are TGTGCCACCAGCAGAGATGGGGAGACAGCTACGCAGTATTTT.

The J gene is TRBJ2-6, the V gene TRBV20-1; maybe TRBD2 (6 bases). Germline V gives CDR1 DFQATT, CDR2 SNEGSKA (reference sequence). This CDR3 contains 15 residues. The V end lost 3 bases, the J end lost 3 bases, and 12 bases lay between the germline ends. DNA of the CDR3: TGCAGTGCTAGGCGGGGTGCGTTTGGGGCCAACGTCCTGACTTTC. Amino acids: CSARRGAFGANVLTF.

The chain is built from TRBV20-1 and TRBJ2-3, with 12 bases identical to TRBD2. After removal of 5 bases from V and 4 bases from J, the junction contained 10 bases not matched to a gene. Germline V CDR1 and CDR2: DFQATT, SNEGSKA (reference sequence). The CDR3 runs to 16 residues. CDR3 nucleotide sequence: TGCAGTGCTGACCGACTAGCGGGAGTGGACGCAGATACGCAGTATTTT. It is translated as CSADRLAGVDADTQYF.

This clonotype turned up a few times. The V call is TRBV5-6, the J call TRBJ2-5, with 11 bases fitting TRBD2. V trimming: 1 base; J trimming: 0 bases; junction bases outside the gene matches: 2. The CDR3 has 16 amino acids. Germline CDR1 is SGHDT and CDR2 is YYEEEE. The DNA for the CDR3 is TGTGCCAGCAGCTTGACTAGCGGGAGATACCAAGAGACCCAGTACTTC. It yields the protein CASSLTSGRYQETQYF.

This clonotype has a count of ten or more. J is TRBJ2-7 and V is TRBV27; 14 bases map to TRBD2. Germline V gene lookup returns CDR1 MNHEY and CDR2 SMNVEV (reference sequence). V lost 6 bases and J lost 3; bases outside the gene matches: 7. The CDR3 runs to 16 residues. The CDR3 sequence is CASRGTSGSSLYEQYF. For the CDR3, the DNA is TGTGCCAGCAGAGGGACTAGCGGGAGTTCTCTCTACGAGCAGTACTTC.

This clonotype has a count of ten or more. V is TRBV7-3 and J is TRBJ2-2; 9 bases are shared with TRBD2. The germline V gene has CDR1 SGHTA and CDR2 FQGTGA. The CDR3 sequence is 17 residues long. Trimming at V came to 1 base and at J to 6 bases, leaving 9 bases not matched to a gene. This CDR3 is CASSLNLAGRPPGELFF. DNA for the CDR3: TGTGCCAGCAGCTTAAACCTAGCGGGAAGGCCCCCCGGGGAGCTGTTTTTT.

This clonotype was counted a few times. The chain is built from TRBV7-9 and TRBJ2-2, with TRBD1 matching 10 bases. The V gene end was trimmed by 4 bases and the J gene end by 10 bases; junction bases not matched to a gene: 9. Looked up from germline, CDR1 is SEHNR and CDR2 is FQNEAQ (reference sequence). The length of the CDR3 is 15 residues. The CDR3 reads CASSSSGTGEVELFF. CDR3 bases: TGTGCCAGCAGCTCTTCCGGGACAGGGGAGGTGGAGCTGTTTTTT.

This clonotype was seen repeatedly, ten times or more. The chain uses TRBV7-2 and TRBJ1-2; D is unresolved. V was clipped by 2 bases and J by 4 bases, with 11 bases between them. The CDR3 totals 14 residues. The germline gives CDR1 SGHTA, CDR2 FQGNSA. CDR3 bases: TGTGCCAGCAGCTTAAGTGGGTCTACCTATGGCTACACCTTC. Translating it yields CASSLSGSTYGYTF.

This clonotype was seen repeatedly, ten times or more. The chain employs TRBV7-2 and TRBJ2-1, with D possibly TRBD1 on 5 matching bases. Germline assignment: CDR1 SGHTA and CDR2 FQGNSA. The V end lost 8 bases, the J end lost 4 bases, and 12 bases lay between the germline ends. The length of the CDR3 is 13 residues. The DNA of the CDR3 is TGTGCCAGCGCACGACAGAGTTACAATGAGCAGTTCTTC. Protein: CASARQSYNEQFF.

This clonotype appeared many times. This sequence joins TRBV20-1 and TRBJ2-1; a weak D match, TRBD1 (5 bases). CDR1 and CDR2 (germline): DFQATT, SNEGSKA (reference sequence). CDR3 size: 14 residues. The ends were cut back, 6 bases at V and 2 bases at J, with 14 bases in the middle. The CDR3, as DNA: TGCAGTGCCCTCAGGGTAACCGCCTACAATGAGCAGTTCTTC. As protein: CSALRVTAYNEQFF.

This clonotype came up many times. The chain recombines TRBV19 with TRBJ2-7, with 8 bases lining up with TRBD1. V was clipped by 4 bases and J by 3 bases; unmatched bases: 2. The V gene's germline CDR1 is LNHDA and CDR2 SQIVND (reference sequence). CDR3 length: 13 residues. This CDR3 reads CASSTGQGYEQYF. DNA of the CDR3: TGTGCCAGTAGTACAGGACAGGGCTACGAGCAGTACTTC.

In this sample, this clonotype turned up a few times. The rearrangement links TRBV30 to TRBJ1-4, with D perhaps matching TRBD1 (5 bases). CDR3 length: 19 amino acids. V shed 4 bases and J shed 0 bases, with 24 bases lying between them. CDR1 and CDR2 (germline): GTSNPN, SVGIG (reference sequence). The CDR3 DNA reads TGTGCCTGGACAGGGCTTCCGCAAGTTTCACCCTCAACTAATGAAAAACTGTTTTTT. Its translation: CAWTGLPQVSPSTNEKLFF.

This clonotype was recorded many times. This chain connects TRBV7-2 to TRBJ2-7; TRBD1 matches 8 bases. Germline V gives CDR1 SGHTA, CDR2 FQGNSA. The J segment lost 4 bases and the V segment lost 5 bases, leaving 10 bases of the junction unmatched. The CDR3 extends over 15 amino acids. For the CDR3, the DNA is TGTGCCAGCAGCAGGGACGGACAGGGTTATTACGAGCAGTACTTC. This encodes CASSRDGQGYYEQYF.

This clonotype was detected ten times or more. This chain connects TRBV7-6 to TRBJ2-1; TRBD1 matches at 8 bases. This CDR3 is 16 amino acids long. Looked up from germline, CDR1 is SGHVS and CDR2 is FNYEAQ. V shed 4 bases, J shed 7 bases, and the junction held 12 bases outside the gene matches. The CDR3 sequence is CASSSPTGEPGNEQFF. The CDR3 bases are TGTGCCAGCAGCTCCCCGACAGGGGAACCCGGGAATGAGCAGTTCTTC.

This chain uses TRBV5-5 with TRBJ1-1, with D unresolved. The ends were cut back, 7 bases at V and 11 bases at J, with 9 bases in the middle. CDR1 is SGHKS and CDR2 is YYEKEE in the germline V gene (reference sequence). This CDR3 contains 9 residues. CDR3 sequence: CASPVVAFF. As DNA, the CDR3 is TGTGCCAGCCCCGTGGTCGCTTTCTTT.

This clonotype has a count of ten or more. V usage is TRBV10-3 and J usage is TRBJ2-5; D remains unclear. Trimming stripped 3 bases from V and 5 bases from J, with 10 bases between. This CDR3 comprises 13 residues. CDR1 and CDR2 from the germline V gene are ENHRY and SYGVKD. CDR3 nucleotide sequence: TGTGCCATCAGTGAACAAGATGACGAGACCCAGTACTTC. Amino acid sequence: CAISEQDDETQYF.